Each of the 10 T cell receptor beta chains below was sequenced from the same sample in a study of T cell repertoires in cytomegalovirus infection. TCRdb recomputed calls from the reads with MiXCR, one row per CDR3 protein. Of 200,000 to 300,000 distinct CDR3 sequences in the sample, over 9% were seen once. Source material: PBMCs. The receptor source for this set is a human donor in good health (CMV status not recorded). Some clones in this sample may be carry-over from other donors' samples.

Here the CDR3 DNA reads TGCGCCAGCAGCTGGGGGACTAGCGGGGGTTCCTACAATGAGCAGTTCTTC. This gives the protein CASSWGTSGGSYNEQFF. The chain combines TRBV5-1 with TRBJ2-1, with 14 positions matching TRBD2. The V and J ends lost 3 bases and 1 base, in that order; junction bases with no gene match: 3. This CDR3 is built from 17 residues. CDR1 is SGHRS, CDR2 YFSETQ, per germline.

This clonotype was observed a handful of times. The genes are TRBV28 and TRBJ1-5; D uncertain. From germline, CDR1 is MDHEN and CDR2 SYDVKM. The CDR3 spans 14 residues. V gave up 5 bases and J gave up 7 bases, with 15 bases separating them. The DNA of the CDR3 is TGTGCCAGCAGTCCCTCCGGAGGTAGCCAGCCCCAGCATTTT. Its translation is CASSPSGGSQPQHF.

This clonotype was counted only a few times. The chain couples TRBV19 to TRBJ2-1; 16 positions agree with TRBD2. The junction had 8 bases not matched to a gene; V was cut back by 4 bases and J by 5 bases. The CDR3 consists of 18 residues. Germline-derived CDR1 and CDR2 are LNHDA and SQIVND (reference sequence). In DNA form, the CDR3 reads TGTGCCAGTAGTAGGACCGGGACTAGCGGGAGGGGCAACAATGAGCAGTTCTTC. It encodes CASSRTGTSGRGNNEQFF.

This clonotype was recorded many times. The chain links TRBV14 to TRBJ2-7; a weak D match, TRBD2 (5 bases). Germline-derived CDR1 and CDR2 are SGHDN and FVKESK. Trimming took 0 bases from V and 9 from J, leaving 12 bases between them. The CDR3 runs to 13 residues. The CDR3 DNA follows: TGTGCCAGCAGCCAAGAGACAACCCGGGGGCAGTACTTC. This gives the protein CASSQETTRGQYF.

This clonotype was seen repeatedly, ten times or more. The chain recombines TRBV12-3 or TRBV12-4 with TRBJ1-2; TRBD1 aligns across 7 bases. The CDR3 sequence is 15 residues long. V dropped 7 bases and J dropped 2; count of bases not matched to a gene: 10. The CDR3 region has the DNA TGTGCCAGCACCCGCAGGGGGGCAGGAAACTATGGCTACACCTTC. Amino acids: CASTRRGAGNYGYTF.

The genes are TRBV5-6 and TRBJ1-4; 9 bases map to TRBD1. The CDR3 totals 15 residues. Per the germline V gene, CDR1 is SGHDT and CDR2 is YYEEEE. J gave up 3 bases and V 3 bases, and 3 bases lay outside the gene matches. The CDR3 spells CASSSRQGANEKLFF. DNA of the CDR3: TGTGCCAGCAGCTCCCGACAGGGGGCTAATGAAAAACTGTTTTTT. Combining the CDR3 with reference TRBV5-6 and TRBJ1-4 gives the whole variable domain DAGVTQSPTHLIKTRGQQVTLRCSPKSGHDTVSWYQQALGQGPQFIFQYYEEEERQRGNFPDRFSGHQFPNYSSELNVNALLLGDSALYLCASSSRQGANEKLFFGSGTQLSVL.

This clonotype was seen only a few times. This rearrangement joins TRBV7-9 to TRBJ2-5; 9 bases are a match to TRBD2. Germline CDR1 reads SEHNR; CDR2 reads FQNEAQ (reference sequence). V trimming: 3 bases; J trimming: 0 bases; junction bases outside the gene matches: 8. The CDR3 spans 17 residues. CDR3 region: CASSFNPRLADQETQYF. The CDR3 DNA reads as TGTGCCAGCAGCTTTAACCCGAGACTAGCGGACCAAGAGACCCAGTACTTC.

A word on this clonotype: A junction end diverges from the germline sequence, so it may reflect a read error. This chain connects TRBV19 to TRBJ2-1; no reliable D call. CDR3 length equals 12 residues. Germline CDR1 reads LNHDA; CDR2 reads SQIVND (reference sequence). The CDR3 loop is CASSIGGNVQFF. CDR3 in DNA: TGTGCCAGTAGTATAGGAGGTAATGTGCAGTTCTTC.

This clonotype was observed many times. V is TRBV7-8 and J is TRBJ2-1; D might be TRBD1 or TRBD2, each matching 5 bases. Between the trimmed V and J ends, which lost 1 base and 9 bases, there was a span of 19 bases. The CDR3 runs to 16 residues. Germline lookup yields CDR1 SGHVS and CDR2 FQNEAQ. The CDR3: CASSLGGRSRPGEQFF. The CDR3 bases are TGTGCCAGCAGCTTAGGGGGACGCTCTAGGCCTGGTGAGCAGTTCTTC.

This clonotype was seen many times. CDR3 sequence: CASSQDLSSNQPQHF. DNA for the CDR3: TGCGCCAGCAGCCAAGACCTGAGCAGCAATCAGCCCCAGCATTTT. The chain is built from TRBV4-3 and TRBJ1-5; D gene unclear. The CDR3 is 15 amino acids. Germline V gene sequence: CDR1 LGHNA, CDR2 YSLEER. The V gene lost 0 bases and the J gene lost 1 base, with 7 bases spanning the gap.